This T cell receptor beta chain stems from a study of blood T cell repertoires in COVID-19. Study-level information: The United States, Italy and Spain supplied acute and convalescent COVID-19 samples. From T cells, B-cell-depleted T cells, or PBMCs came the material, which was cDNA or gDNA.

In the original processing: Amplification of reference gene primers was used by the study to estimate nucleated cell counts. Sequencing used immunoSEQ multiplex PCR; TCRdb keeps in-frame clones, though not all of them. For V, J and clone size, that table is used; D and trimming come from the DNA. The sample includes around 61,000 clones, about nine tenths of them seen just once. This CDR3 region has 15 residues. V was clipped by 6 bases and J by 5 bases; unmatched bases: 5. Germline lookup yields CDR1 MNHEY and CDR2 SVGEGT. This chain connects TRBV6-2 or TRBV6-3 to TRBJ2-7, with 15 bases aligning to TRBD2. This clonotype was sampled from a man aged 45 to 65 with active COVID-19. The sequenced sample consisted of peripheral blood. CDR3 nucleotide sequence: TGTGCCAGCAGCTCTAGGACTAGCGGGAGGGACGAGCAGTACTTC. It yields the protein CASSSRTSGRDEQYF.